A selection of T cell receptor beta chains follows, all from one sample in a study of blood T cell repertoires in COVID-19. Using immunoSEQ multiplex PCR, the repertoire was profiled, and TCRdb retains in-frame clones only, with some absent. Of roughly 80,000 clones in the sample, roughly 82% were seen once. Sample: peripheral blood. Source of these receptors: an older man with acute or convalescent COVID-19. CDR3s include the opening cysteine and the closing phenylalanine or tryptophan. The order of the fields is CDR3 DNA, CDR3 protein, V gene, D gene, clone size, J gene. A D gene is named only where the DNA matches it firmly. Some rows mark clone size as missing; the rest say once, few, many or name a class of expanded clone.

cdr3_nt: TGTGCCAGCTATCTAGGTCAGAATGAAAAACTGTTTTTT; cdr3_aa: CASYLGQNEKLFF; v_call: TRBV2; d_call: NA; clone_size: NA; j_call: TRBJ1-4
cdr3_nt: TGCGCCAGCAGCCAAGCGGTGGCTAGCGGGGGGGCCACCCACGAGCAGTACTTC; cdr3_aa: CASSQAVASGGATHEQYF; v_call: TRBV4-1; d_call: TRBD2; clone_size: NA; j_call: TRBJ2-7
cdr3_nt: TGTGCCAGCAGCCCTACTAGCGGGGGGCCCTACAATGAGCAGTTCTTC; cdr3_aa: CASSPTSGGPYNEQFF; v_call: TRBV7-3; d_call: TRBD2; clone_size: NA; j_call: TRBJ2-1
cdr3_nt: TGCAGCGACCTACAGGGGGCGCGGGGGAACACTGAAGCTTTCTTT; cdr3_aa: CSDLQGARGNTEAFF; v_call: TRBV29-1; d_call: TRBD1; clone_size: NA; j_call: TRBJ1-1
cdr3_nt: TGTGCCAGCAGCTTAGTTGTGACTAGCGGGGAAGAGACCCAGTACTTC; cdr3_aa: CASSLVVTSGEETQYF; v_call: TRBV7-9; d_call: TRBD2; clone_size: NA; j_call: TRBJ2-5
cdr3_nt: TGCGCCATCCGAGAAGAAACAGCTGCGGAAGCTTTCTTT; cdr3_aa: CAIREETAAEAFF; v_call: TRBV10-2; d_call: NA; clone_size: NA; j_call: TRBJ1-1
cdr3_nt: TGTGCCAGCAGCCAAGGACAGGGGAGGTCCAACACTGAAGCTTTCTTT; cdr3_aa: CASSQGQGRSNTEAFF; v_call: TRBV4-2; d_call: TRBD1; clone_size: NA; j_call: TRBJ1-1
cdr3_nt: TGCGCCAGCAGCTTGGGGTATTCGACAGGGGGAGGCACCGGGGAGCTGTTTTTT; cdr3_aa: CASSLGYSTGGGTGELFF; v_call: TRBV5-1; d_call: TRBD1; clone_size: NA; j_call: TRBJ2-2
cdr3_nt: TGTGCCAGCAGGCAGGGCCTCTATGGCTACACCTTC; cdr3_aa: CASRQGLYGYTF; v_call: TRBV2; d_call: NA; clone_size: few; j_call: TRBJ1-2
cdr3_nt: TGCGCCAGCAGCTACGGGGGACAGGGAAGTTCACCCCTCCACTTT; cdr3_aa: CASSYGGQGSSPLHF; v_call: TRBV4-1; d_call: TRBD1; clone_size: NA; j_call: TRBJ1-6
cdr3_nt: TGCAGTGCTTCTTTCACAGATACGCAGTATTTT; cdr3_aa: CSASFTDTQYF; v_call: TRBV20-1; d_call: NA; clone_size: NA; j_call: TRBJ2-3
cdr3_nt: TGTGCCAGCAGTATAGCGGGGGGGAGCACAGATACGCAGTATTTT; cdr3_aa: CASSIAGGSTDTQYF; v_call: TRBV6-5; d_call: TRBD2; clone_size: NA; j_call: TRBJ2-3
cdr3_nt: TGTGCCAGCAGTTCTTACAGGGTACGTGGCTACACCTTC; cdr3_aa: CASSSYRVRGYTF; v_call: TRBV12-3/TRBV12-4; d_call: NA; clone_size: NA; j_call: TRBJ1-2
cdr3_nt: TGTGCCAGCAGCTTGGCTAGCGGGGGGCCAGAGACCCAGTACTTC; cdr3_aa: CASSLASGGPETQYF; v_call: TRBV5-6; d_call: TRBD2; clone_size: NA; j_call: TRBJ2-5
cdr3_nt: TGTGCCAGCAGCCGGGACAGGGTGTCCACTGAAGCTTTCTTT; cdr3_aa: CASSRDRVSTEAFF; v_call: TRBV6-4; d_call: TRBD1; clone_size: NA; j_call: TRBJ1-1
cdr3_nt: TGTGCCAGCAGTTTCCGGGGGGGAGAGACCCAGTACTTC; cdr3_aa: CASSFRGGETQYF; v_call: TRBV27; d_call: TRBD2; clone_size: once; j_call: TRBJ2-5
cdr3_nt: TGTGCCAGTAGTGGGAGAGGACAGGGGAGAGATGTAGCTCGCTACACCTTC; cdr3_aa: CASSGRGQGRDVARYTF; v_call: TRBV19; d_call: TRBD1; clone_size: NA; j_call: TRBJ1-2
cdr3_nt: TGTGCCAGCAGTTTAGAAGGGGCTGAAGCTTTCTTT; cdr3_aa: CASSLEGAEAFF; v_call: TRBV12-3/TRBV12-4; d_call: NA; clone_size: NA; j_call: TRBJ1-1
cdr3_nt: TGTGCCAGCAGTGAAGCGGGCCCCCCTGAAGCTTTCTTT; cdr3_aa: CASSEAGPPEAFF; v_call: TRBV25-1; d_call: NA; clone_size: NA; j_call: TRBJ1-1
cdr3_nt: TGTGCCAGTAGTATAAACCCGACAGGGCGCACTGAAGCTTTCTTT; cdr3_aa: CASSINPTGRTEAFF; v_call: TRBV19; d_call: TRBD1; clone_size: NA; j_call: TRBJ1-1
cdr3_nt: TGTGCCAGCAGTGAAAAGGCGGGCAAAACTAGCACAGATACGCAGTATTTT; cdr3_aa: CASSEKAGKTSTDTQYF; v_call: TRBV6-4; d_call: NA; clone_size: NA; j_call: TRBJ2-3
cdr3_nt: TGCGCCAGCAGCTCAGGGGGCGCGGGGGAAAAACTGTTTTTT; cdr3_aa: CASSSGGAGEKLFF; v_call: TRBV5-1; d_call: TRBD1; clone_size: NA; j_call: TRBJ1-4
cdr3_nt: TGTGCCAGCAGCCCAGGCGGGACAGCTAATGAAAAACTGTTTTTT; cdr3_aa: CASSPGGTANEKLFF; v_call: TRBV7-9; d_call: TRBD1; clone_size: NA; j_call: TRBJ1-4
cdr3_nt: TGCGCCAGCAGCTTGATTGCAGGGGACACTGAAGCTTTCTTT; cdr3_aa: CASSLIAGDTEAFF; v_call: TRBV5-1; d_call: NA; clone_size: NA; j_call: TRBJ1-1
cdr3_nt: TGTGCCAGCAGCTCCAGACAGGGAGAGGATGAAAAACTGTTTTTT; cdr3_aa: CASSSRQGEDEKLFF; v_call: TRBV5-5; d_call: TRBD1; clone_size: NA; j_call: TRBJ1-4
cdr3_nt: TGTGCCAGCAGCTTAGACGGGGGGAGGGCCGGGGAGCTGTTTTTT; cdr3_aa: CASSLDGGRAGELFF; v_call: TRBV11-2; d_call: TRBD2; clone_size: NA; j_call: TRBJ2-2
cdr3_nt: TGTGCCAGTAGTCCCCGAGGACAGGGCGGAGACACTGAAGCTTTCTTT; cdr3_aa: CASSPRGQGGDTEAFF; v_call: TRBV19; d_call: TRBD1; clone_size: few; j_call: TRBJ1-1
cdr3_nt: TGCGCCAGCAGTTCGACAGGGGAGTACACTGAAGCTTTCTTT; cdr3_aa: CASSSTGEYTEAFF; v_call: TRBV5-1; d_call: TRBD1; clone_size: NA; j_call: TRBJ1-1
cdr3_nt: TGTGCCAGCAGTCAAAGGACAGGAGTGTACCAAGAGACCCAGTACTTC; cdr3_aa: CASSQRTGVYQETQYF; v_call: TRBV27; d_call: TRBD1; clone_size: NA; j_call: TRBJ2-5
cdr3_nt: TGCGCCAGCAGCTTCGACAGGGCTGGCACAGATACGCAGTATTTT; cdr3_aa: CASSFDRAGTDTQYF; v_call: TRBV5-1; d_call: TRBD1; clone_size: NA; j_call: TRBJ2-3
cdr3_nt: TGTGCCAGCAGTCTAGACAGTCGAACCGTAGGGACCCAGTACTTC; cdr3_aa: CASSLDSRTVGTQYF; v_call: TRBV6-6; d_call: NA; clone_size: once; j_call: TRBJ2-5
cdr3_nt: TGTGCCAGCAGTTACGCGGGCCTTACCTATGGCTACACCTTC; cdr3_aa: CASSYAGLTYGYTF; v_call: TRBV6-5; d_call: NA; clone_size: NA; j_call: TRBJ1-2
cdr3_nt: TGTGCCAGCAGCTTAGTACAGGGGATCGGTGAAAAACTGTTTTTT; cdr3_aa: CASSLVQGIGEKLFF; v_call: TRBV7-9; d_call: TRBD1; clone_size: NA; j_call: TRBJ1-4
cdr3_nt: TGTGCCATCAGTGAGTCGATCGGGACTGAAGCTTTCTTT; cdr3_aa: CAISESIGTEAFF; v_call: TRBV10-3; d_call: NA; clone_size: NA; j_call: TRBJ1-1
cdr3_nt: TGTGCCAGTAGTATTCGGGGGGCGTATGGCTACACCTTC; cdr3_aa: CASSIRGAYGYTF; v_call: TRBV19; d_call: NA; clone_size: NA; j_call: TRBJ1-2
cdr3_nt: TGTGCCAGTAGTATAGCTGGGACAGGGCTCAGCTCCTATAATTCACCCCTCCACTTT; cdr3_aa: CASSIAGTGLSSYNSPLHF; v_call: TRBV19; d_call: TRBD1; clone_size: NA; j_call: TRBJ1-6
cdr3_nt: TGTGCCAGTAGTATAGAGGGGGATGGAAGCGGGGGACGCTCCTACAATGAGCAGTTCTTC; cdr3_aa: CASSIEGDGSGGRSYNEQFF; v_call: TRBV19; d_call: TRBD2; clone_size: few; j_call: TRBJ2-1
cdr3_nt: TGTGCCAGCAGCCAAGTCATGCGGGGCTACCAAGAGACCCAGTACTTC; cdr3_aa: CASSQVMRGYQETQYF; v_call: TRBV14; d_call: NA; clone_size: few; j_call: TRBJ2-5
cdr3_nt: TGCGCCAGCAGCCACGCTGATTCGGGAAAAGCTTTCTTT; cdr3_aa: CASSHADSGKAFF; v_call: TRBV4-1; d_call: NA; clone_size: NA; j_call: TRBJ1-1
cdr3_nt: TGTGCCATCGGGGAGTTAGGGGGCTTGGGGGAGACCCAGTACTTC; cdr3_aa: CAIGELGGLGETQYF; v_call: TRBV10-3; d_call: TRBD1; clone_size: once; j_call: TRBJ2-5
cdr3_nt: TGTGCCAGCAGCTTTAGCGGGGGAGAAGGCGAGACCCAGTACTTC; cdr3_aa: CASSFSGGEGETQYF; v_call: TRBV11-3; d_call: TRBD2; clone_size: NA; j_call: TRBJ2-5
cdr3_nt: TGTGCCAGCTCACCTGGGACAGGGGAATCACCCCTCCACTTT; cdr3_aa: CASSPGTGESPLHF; v_call: TRBV18; d_call: TRBD1; clone_size: NA; j_call: TRBJ1-6
cdr3_nt: TGTGCCAGTAGTATATTCAGGGCCTATAGCAATCAGCCCCAGCATTTT; cdr3_aa: CASSIFRAYSNQPQHF; v_call: TRBV19; d_call: NA; clone_size: NA; j_call: TRBJ1-5
cdr3_nt: TGTGCCAGCAGTGGGGATTACCGGGACATAAACTATGGCTACACCTTC; cdr3_aa: CASSGDYRDINYGYTF; v_call: TRBV2; d_call: NA; clone_size: NA; j_call: TRBJ1-2
cdr3_nt: TGCGCCAGCAGCTCATCAGCAACTAATGAAAAACTGTTTTTT; cdr3_aa: CASSSSATNEKLFF; v_call: TRBV5-1; d_call: NA; clone_size: NA; j_call: TRBJ1-4
cdr3_nt: TGTGCCAGCAGCCAAGAAAGGATGGCTCTTGCAGGGGGCTACACCTTC; cdr3_aa: CASSQERMALAGGYTF; v_call: TRBV3-1/TRBV3-2; d_call: NA; clone_size: few; j_call: TRBJ1-2
cdr3_nt: TGTGCCACCAGAGACAGGGAAGAGACCCAGTACTTC; cdr3_aa: CATRDREETQYF; v_call: TRBV15; d_call: TRBD1; clone_size: NA; j_call: TRBJ2-5
cdr3_nt: TGTGCCAGCAGCTTAGACGACAGAATGTTCTTC; cdr3_aa: CASSLDDRMFF; v_call: TRBV11-1; d_call: NA; clone_size: NA; j_call: TRBJ2-1
cdr3_nt: TGTGCCAGCAGCCCTGACAGGGAAGGTGAGCAGTTCTTC; cdr3_aa: CASSPDREGEQFF; v_call: TRBV2; d_call: TRBD1; clone_size: NA; j_call: TRBJ2-1
cdr3_nt: TGCGCCAGCAGCCAGAAGCTAGGGGGCGGTGGAAACACCATATATTTT; cdr3_aa: CASSQKLGGGGNTIYF; v_call: TRBV4-1; d_call: TRBD1; clone_size: few; j_call: TRBJ1-3
cdr3_nt: TGTGCCAGCAGTGAAGTGGGGGGAGCTTTCTTT; cdr3_aa: CASSEVGGAFF; v_call: TRBV6-1; d_call: NA; clone_size: NA; j_call: TRBJ1-1
cdr3_nt: TGTGCCAGCAGCTTAACGGCAGGGATCTCACCCCTCCACTTT; cdr3_aa: CASSLTAGISPLHF; v_call: TRBV7-3; d_call: NA; clone_size: few; j_call: TRBJ1-6
cdr3_nt: TGTGCCAGCAGCTCCACAGGGCTCTCTGGAAACACCATATATTTT; cdr3_aa: CASSSTGLSGNTIYF; v_call: TRBV7-3; d_call: NA; clone_size: NA; j_call: TRBJ1-3
cdr3_nt: TGTGCTAGTGCCCCGGGGGATAGCAATCAGCCCCAGCATTTT; cdr3_aa: CASAPGDSNQPQHF; v_call: TRBV12-5; d_call: NA; clone_size: NA; j_call: TRBJ1-5
cdr3_nt: TGTGCCAGCAGGCCTACAGGGGTAAGGAACACTGAAGCTTTCTTT; cdr3_aa: CASRPTGVRNTEAFF; v_call: TRBV6-5; d_call: TRBD1; clone_size: NA; j_call: TRBJ1-1